These T cell receptor beta chains were read from a single sample in a study of the immune and genomic landscape of osteosarcoma. The method was immunoSEQ multiplex PCR; TCRdb's version includes in-frame clones alone and lacks a portion of them. The data hold roughly 10,000 clones, with 60% to 85% observed a single time. Source material: osteosarcoma tumor tissue from the lung. These receptor sequences come from a human donor with osteosarcoma. CDR3s include the opening cysteine and the closing phenylalanine or tryptophan. The D gene is left open where the match is weak. Size tells how often a clone was seen (once, few, many) or the class of an expanded clone, and some rows leave it out.

cdr3_length d_call clone_size j_call v_call cdr3_nt cdr3_aa
16 - - TRBJ2-2 TRBV7-2 TGTGCCAGCAGCTTAGCGAATATGGGACCCTCGGGGGAGCTGTTTTTT CASSLANMGPSGELFF
13 TRBD1 - TRBJ1-2 TRBV29-1 TGCAGCGTTGTAGTACAGGGGGCCGGTGTCTACACCTTC CSVVVQGAGVYTF
15 TRBD1 few TRBJ2-1 TRBV5-4 TGTGCCAGCAGACCTGGACAGGACAACTACAATGAGCAGTTCTTC CASRPGQDNYNEQFF
14 TRBD1 few TRBJ1-2 TRBV18 TGTGCCAGCTCACCACAGACAGGGGAAAATGGCTACACCTTC CASSPQTGENGYTF
14 TRBD1 - TRBJ2-3 TRBV6-1 TGTGCCAGCTTCGGACAGGGAAACACAGATACGCAGTATTTT CASFGQGNTDTQYF
15 - - TRBJ2-3 TRBV27 TGTGCCAGCAGAACCGGACCTTATACCACAGATACGCAGTATTTT CASRTGPYTTDTQYF
18 TRBD2 few TRBJ2-4 TRBV19 TGTGCCAGTAGAAACAGACTAGCGGGAATTTTAGCCAAAAACATTCAGTACTTC CASRNRLAGILAKNIQYF
14 - - TRBJ2-7 TRBV11-2 TGTGCCAGCGGGCCTGCTGGGTGGGCCTACGAGCAGTACTTC CASGPAGWAYEQYF
13 - - TRBJ2-3 TRBV9 TGTGCCAGCAGCGGACTTCTCACAGATACGCAGTATTTT CASSGLLTDTQYF
17 - - TRBJ2-3 TRBV7-8 TGTGCCAGCAGCTCCCCAATTGGCGGTGGGGGGACAGATACGCAGTATTTT CASSSPIGGGGTDTQYF